The rows below give T cell receptor beta chains drawn from one sample of a study of CD8 T cells in Susac syndrome. TCRdb re-called the immunoSEQ multiplex PCR reads through MiXCR, storing one row per CDR3 protein. The sample carries roughly 120,000 distinct CDR3 sequences, about 95% recorded once. Sequenced: CD4+ T cells from PBMCs. Every receptor here comes from a human donor with multiple sclerosis. CDR3s include the opening cysteine and the closing phenylalanine or tryptophan. D genes are given only for firm matches. Clone size is not always given. Where it is, it says once, few, many or a class for expanded clones.

D	V	size	J	CDR3	DNA
NA	TRBV6-2/TRBV6-3	NA	TRBJ2-5	CASSYYIQETQYF	TGTGCCAGCAGTTACTACATACAAGAGACCCAGTACTTC
NA	TRBV7-2	NA	TRBJ2-7	CASSFGLSAEQYF	TGTGCCAGCAGCTTTGGCCTCTCGGCCGAGCAGTACTTC
NA	TRBV12-3/TRBV12-4	few	TRBJ2-7	CASSLSGYEQYF	TGTGCCAGCAGTTTATCGGGCTACGAGCAGTACTTC
TRBD1	TRBV6-5	NA	TRBJ1-2	CASRGQGGNYGYTF	TGTGCCAGCAGGGGACAGGGGGGTAACTATGGCTACACCTTC
TRBD2	TRBV20-1	NA	TRBJ2-5	CSAFGLAAIGETQYF	TGCAGTGCCTTCGGACTAGCGGCCATCGGGGAGACCCAGTACTTC
TRBD2	TRBV6-2/TRBV6-3	NA	TRBJ2-5	CASTRLAGAFQETQYF	TGTGCCAGCACCCGACTAGCGGGGGCCTTCCAAGAGACCCAGTACTTC
NA	TRBV7-2	NA	TRBJ2-7	CASSPGQYF	TGTGCCAGCAGCCCCGGTCAGTACTTC
NA	TRBV29-1	NA	TRBJ2-3	CSAAYSTDTQYF	TGCAGCGCCGCCTATTCCACAGATACGCAGTATTTT
NA	TRBV6-1	NA	TRBJ2-5	CASSSGTVETQYF	TGTGCCAGCAGTTCCGGGACGGTGGAGACCCAGTACTTC
NA	TRBV11-2	NA	TRBJ2-3	CASSLDRPADTQYF	TGTGCCAGCAGCTTAGATCGGCCGGCAGATACGCAGTATTTT
TRBD2	TRBV14	NA	TRBJ2-3	CASSRSLADRQYF	TGTGCCAGCAGCCGATCACTAGCGGATCGGCAGTATTTT
NA	TRBV23-1	NA	TRBJ2-1	CASSHPDYLAASDCSYNEQFF	TGCGCCAGCAGTCACCCCGACTACCTCGCGGCCTCCGATTGCTCCTACAATGAGCAGTTCTTC
NA	TRBV30	NA	TRBJ2-7	CAWTPGAVHEQYF	TGTGCCTGGACACCGGGGGCGGTCCACGAGCAGTACTTC
TRBD2	TRBV25-1	NA	TRBJ2-1	CASSDPSSGTNEQFF	TGTGCCAGCAGTGACCCTTCTAGCGGTACCAATGAGCAGTTCTTC
NA	TRBV6-2/TRBV6-3	NA	TRBJ2-2	CASSRADSPDTGELFF	TGTGCCAGCAGCCGCGCTGATAGCCCGGACACCGGGGAGCTGTTTTTT
TRBD1	TRBV6-1	few	TRBJ1-4	CASLDRGRGKLFF	TGTGCCAGCCTGGACAGGGGGCGCGGAAAACTGTTTTTT
TRBD2	TRBV15	NA	TRBJ2-3	CATSRAGGPTDTQYF	TGTGCCACCAGCAGGGCGGGGGGACCCACAGATACGCAGTATTTT
NA	TRBV10-3	NA	TRBJ1-5	CAISEVGGSGQPQHF	TGTGCCATCAGTGAGGTAGGGGGTTCAGGTCAGCCCCAGCATTTT
NA	TRBV19	NA	TRBJ1-3	CASSMEGNSGNTIYF	TGTGCCAGTAGTATGGAGGGGAACTCTGGAAACACCATATATTTT
NA	TRBV29-1	once	TRBJ1-1	CSVEDRVGNEAFF	TGCAGCGTTGAAGACAGGGTGGGGAATGAAGCTTTCTTT
NA	TRBV6-5	NA	TRBJ1-1	CASGGGREAFF	TGTGCCAGCGGGGGGGGCCGTGAAGCTTTCTTT
NA	TRBV11-2	NA	TRBJ1-2	CASSSEGDGYTF	TGTGCCAGCAGCTCGGAGGGTGATGGCTACACCTTC
NA	TRBV6-5	NA	TRBJ1-6	CASSGSWEGTPLHF	TGTGCCAGCAGCGGGTCCTGGGAGGGCACACCCCTCCACTTT
NA	TRBV27	NA	TRBJ1-1	CASSYVDTEAFF	TGTGCCAGCAGTTATGTGGACACTGAAGCTTTCTTT
TRBD2	TRBV12-3/TRBV12-4	once	TRBJ2-2	CASSLNSGGTESTGELFF	TGTGCCAGCAGCCTCAACTCGGGGGGGACGGAAAGTACCGGGGAGCTGTTTTTT
NA	TRBV20-1	NA	TRBJ1-1	CSAREPEGSGTEAFF	TGCAGTGCTAGAGAGCCTGAGGGGTCAGGCACTGAAGCTTTCTTT
NA	TRBV10-3	NA	TRBJ2-6	CATLVGPGANVLTF	TGTGCCACCTTGGTGGGCCCTGGGGCCAACGTCCTGACTTTC
NA	TRBV29-1	NA	TRBJ1-5	CSVERQFNQPQHF	TGCAGCGTTGAGAGGCAGTTCAATCAGCCCCAGCATTTT
NA	TRBV7-8	NA	TRBJ2-7	CASIGAAMAYEQYF	TGTGCCAGCATCGGGGCCGCGATGGCCTACGAGCAGTACTTC